This TCR beta chain was documented in a study of shared clonotypes between healthy human individuals. Study results and limitations: Among donors, the sharing of clonotypes was expected to be influenced by sequencing depth. Larger estimated richness was generally recorded for naive subsets relative to memory subsets.

The DNA input per sorted-subset replicate PCR was 150 to 200 ng, corresponding to some 33,000 T cell genomes. The method was immunoSEQ multiplex PCR; TCRdb's version includes in-frame clones alone and lacks a portion of them. The sample records roughly 2,000,000 clones, roughly 95% being singletons. Germline lookup yields CDR1 SNHLY and CDR2 FYNNEI. This CDR3 is built from 14 residues. The V and J ends lost 0 bases and 2 bases respectively, with 5 bases between them. As to this clone: What it binds is not known.

Naive CD8 cells lacked CD45RO and underwent positive selection for CCR7, leaving out terminally differentiated effector memory CD45RA+ cells. V is TRBV2 and J is TRBJ1-3; tentatively, D is TRBD1 (5 bases). Sequenced sample: naive CD8+ T cells from PBMCs. The clonotype comes from a man between 18 and 35 years old in good health. Some clones in this sample may be carry-over from other donors' samples. CDR3 loop: CASSEARAGNTIYF. In nucleotides, the CDR3 is TGTGCCAGCAGTGAAGCCAGGGCTGGAAACACCATATATTTT.